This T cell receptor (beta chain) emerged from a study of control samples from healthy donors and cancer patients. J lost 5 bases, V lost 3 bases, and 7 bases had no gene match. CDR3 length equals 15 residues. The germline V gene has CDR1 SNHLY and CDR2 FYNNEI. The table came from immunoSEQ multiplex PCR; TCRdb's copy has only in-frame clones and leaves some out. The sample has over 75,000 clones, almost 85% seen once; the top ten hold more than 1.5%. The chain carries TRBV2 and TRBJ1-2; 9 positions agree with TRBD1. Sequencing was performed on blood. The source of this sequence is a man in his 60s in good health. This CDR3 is CASSDPGQGLYGYTF. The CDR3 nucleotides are TGTGCCAGCAGTGACCCGGGACAGGGCTTGTATGGCTACACCTTC.